This T cell receptor (beta chain) was captured in a study of cytomegalovirus exposure and HLA in healthy donors. On this clone itself: Its cognate antigen is unknown.

Study conclusions and caveats: DRB1 showed the most TCR associations and HLA-C the fewest in a later analysis, as rates varied by HLA locus. Later on, an analysis tied about 17,000 TCR beta sequences to HLA alleles at 0.05 false discovery rate. A missense DCLRE1C variant was associated with V- and J-gene trimming of TCR beta chains in a later analysis, and an independent cohort replicated the association. As was reported, the classifier diagnosed cytomegalovirus status with high specificity and sensitivity.

After removal of 7 bases from V and 2 bases from J, the junction contained 10 bases not matched to a gene. In germline, CDR1 is LNHNV, CDR2 YYDKDF (reference sequence). The CDR3 sequence is 15 residues long. PCR used 60 Vbeta primers and 13 Jbeta primers. The table came from immunoSEQ multiplex PCR; TCRdb's copy has only in-frame clones and leaves some out. The sample yields around 200,000 clones, roughly 79% seen once. The TCR comes from a woman between 18 and 29 years old in good health and CMV-seronegative. The chain uses TRBV15 and TRBJ2-5, with 7 bases that match TRBD1. Sequencing input: PBMCs. The CDR3 nucleotides are TGTGCCACCACAGACCGAGGACAGGTACAAGAGACCCAGTACTTC. Its protein product is CATTDRGQVQETQYF.